Shown below are 5 T cell receptor beta chains from a single sample sequenced in a study of CD8 T cells in ankylosing spondylitis. Notes on the study in general: What seemed typical of ankylosing spondylitis blood was a TCR beta motif built from about eight highly homologous variants.

MiXCR, applied by TCRdb to the 5' RACE reads, yields one record per CDR3 protein. This table has roughly 700,000 distinct CDR3 sequences, around a fifth appearing once. Their specific antigens are unknown. The sample was blood, either unsorted or a sorted T cell fraction (not recorded which). These receptors all come from a male donor with ankylosing spondylitis.

This clonotype was counted between two and nine times. The chain links TRBV5-1 to TRBJ2-1; 8 positions match TRBD2. Germline V lookup: CDR1 SGHRS, CDR2 YFSETQ. V gave up 4 bases and J gave up 7 bases; unmatched junction bases: 16. The CDR3 extends over 17 amino acids. CDR3 loop: CASSGGYNAGGKNEQFF. The CDR3 region has the DNA TGCGCCAGCAGCGGGGGGTATAATGCGGGAGGAAAAAATGAGCAGTTCTTC.

V usage is TRBV6-2 or TRBV6-3 and J usage is TRBJ2-7, with a tentative D call TRBD1 (5 bases). Germline values: CDR1 MNHEY, CDR2 SVGEGT. The CDR3 is 14 residues long. V lost 2 bases and J 6 bases, leaving 14 bases between the germline ends. CDR3 residues: CASSYHPGSGEQYF. The CDR3 region has the DNA TGTGCCAGCAGTTACCACCCAGGGTCCGGCGAGCAGTACTTC.

The chain uses TRBV5-8 and TRBJ1-1; the match to TRBD1 covers 7 bases. The V segment lost 5 bases and the J segment 4 bases; nucleotides outside the gene matches: 11. Per germline, CDR1 SGHTS and CDR2 YDEGEE. This CDR3 is built from 15 residues. CDR3 in amino acids: CASRLNRGTATEAFF. For the CDR3, the DNA is TGTGCCAGCAGGTTAAACAGAGGGACAGCCACTGAAGCTTTCTTT.

The chain uses TRBV20-1 and TRBJ1-3; the D is unclear. V lost 1 base to trimming and J lost 2 bases, with 0 bases between them. The CDR3 sequence is 11 residues long. Germline-derived CDR1 and CDR2 are DFQATT and SNEGSKA (reference sequence). The CDR3 loop is CSARAGNTIYF. The CDR3 DNA reads as TGCAGTGCTAGAGCTGGAAACACCATATATTTT.

This clonotype was detected a few times. The rearrangement links TRBV6-1 to TRBJ2-2, with D tentatively TRBD1 (6 bases). The V gene's germline CDR1 is MNHNS and CDR2 SASEGT. The CDR3 is made up of 17 amino acids. V lost 4 bases, J lost 2 bases, and 17 bases lay in between. The CDR3 is CASSGPDRTANTGELFF. The CDR3 DNA sequence: TGTGCCAGCAGTGGACCCGACAGGACCGCTAACACCGGGGAGCTGTTTTTT.